A selection of T cell receptor beta chains follows, all from one sample in a study of shared clonotypes between healthy human individuals. Produced via immunoSEQ multiplex PCR; TCRdb's table is partial and in-frame only. Here the sample spans roughly 2,000,000 clones, approximately 94% being singletons. The sequenced sample was naive CD8+ T cells sorted from blood. These receptors all come from a man younger than 35 in good health. CDR3s include the opening cysteine and the closing phenylalanine or tryptophan.

j_call v_call cdr3_aa
TRBJ2-5 TRBV5-4 CASSLGAGFQETQYF
TRBJ2-7 TRBV6-1 CASSEGLSYEQYF
TRBJ2-3 TRBV6-5 CASGTSGESTDTQYF
TRBJ2-1 TRBV11-2 CASSLELAGGNEQFF
TRBJ2-1 TRBV29-1 CSVEVGGAYEQFF
TRBJ2-7 TRBV27 CASSPSLGEGLTYEQYF
TRBJ2-1 TRBV5-6 CASSLGPAAYNEQFF
TRBJ2-1 TRBV10-1 CASIIKGESYNEQFF
TRBJ2-7 TRBV7-9 CASSPPLTIGGVHEQYF
TRBJ1-2 TRBV6-5 CASSPSRDRSYGYTF
TRBJ2-7 TRBV6-1 CASTRRTGVYEQYF
TRBJ1-2 TRBV7-9 CASSLGTGGLYGYTF
TRBJ1-4 TRBV13 CASSLGSIATNEKLFF
TRBJ1-1 TRBV29-1 CSVAGQDSLYTEAFF
TRBJ1-1 TRBV11-3 CASSNGPEAFF
TRBJ2-1 TRBV6-1 CASTQSSYNEQFF
TRBJ2-7 TRBV7-9 CASSVRRDEQYF
TRBJ2-1 TRBV28 CASSPGPVTYNEQFF
TRBJ2-7 TRBV10-1 CASSEKAGGAYEQYF
TRBJ1-1 TRBV6-5 CASRVGTGNTEAFF
TRBJ2-5 TRBV4-1 CASSQDWAGGETQYF
TRBJ2-3 TRBV13 CASSQQGSGTDTQYF
TRBJ2-3 TRBV2 CASSSVSALNNPPDTQYF
TRBJ2-3 TRBV7-9 CASSSWDSMADTQYF
TRBJ2-4 TRBV7-2 CASSPPEGGAKNIQYF
TRBJ1-5 TRBV5-6 CASSLGNQPQHF
TRBJ1-1 TRBV9 CASSVGSGWNTEAFF
TRBJ1-1 TRBV6-5 CASSPGTGDTEAFF
TRBJ2-7 TRBV27 CASSHGQGGYEQYF
TRBJ1-1 TRBV9 CASSVGQGNEAFF
TRBJ2-2 TRBV27 CASSLVPGMAGELFF